Below are 26 T cell receptor beta chains sequenced from a single sample in a study of OX40 agonist ivuxolimab in advanced cancers. Data came from immunoSEQ multiplex PCR; TCRdb stores just in-frame clones and leaves some out. The repertoire consists of 68,000 or so clones, with around nine tenths occurring once and the leading ten covering approximately 2.1%. The sequencing here drew on CD4+ or CD8+ T cells sorted from blood, taken in a trial of the OX40 agonist ivuxolimab. All receptors derive from an adult with an advanced solid tumor such as melanoma, head and neck, liver or kidney cancer.

The V gene is TRBV7-8, the J gene TRBJ1-1, with D hard to call. The CDR3 consists of 16 residues. CDR1 and CDR2 (germline): SGHVS, FQNEAQ. Trimming removed 4 bases from V and 0 bases from J, with 15 bases in between. The CDR3 DNA reads TGTGCCAGCAGCTCAAGGAGGGTCGGGATGAACACTGAAGCTTTCTTT. Translation: CASSSRRVGMNTEAFF.

The chain employs TRBV6-5 and TRBJ1-2; 9 nucleotides agree with TRBD1. This CDR3 is built from 14 residues. Trimming removed 5 bases from V and 8 bases from J; junction bases left unmatched: 9. Germline V gene sequence: CDR1 MNHEY, CDR2 SVGAGI. The CDR3 spells CASSRTGEQEGYTF. The DNA for the CDR3 is TGTGCCAGCAGTCGGACAGGGGAGCAAGAAGGCTACACCTTC.

This clone was found a few times. V and J are TRBV19 and TRBJ2-1; 7 positions agree with TRBD1. Germline-derived CDR1 and CDR2 are LNHDA and SQIVND (reference sequence). V shed 5 bases, J shed 8 bases, and the junction held 9 bases outside the gene matches. This CDR3 has 14 amino acids. The CDR3 reads CASSGGRGKDEQFF. The CDR3 DNA reads TGTGCCAGTAGTGGTGGCAGGGGGAAGGATGAGCAGTTCTTC.

In nucleotides, the CDR3 is TGTGCCAGCAGCTTTAGCGGCCCCGGGACCCAGTACTTC. It codes for CASSFSGPGTQYF. V is TRBV28 and J is TRBJ2-5, with D possibly matching TRBD2 (6 bases). Trimming shortened V by 6 bases and J by 7 bases, and 15 bases separated the two germline ends. This CDR3 comprises 13 residues. Germline-derived CDR1 and CDR2 are MDHEN and SYDVKM.

The V gene is TRBV5-6, the J gene TRBJ1-2, with D maybe TRBD1 (6 bases). V was pared by 3 bases and J by 6 bases, with 15 bases between. This CDR3 contains 14 residues. CDR1 and CDR2 from the germline V gene are SGHDT and YYEEEE. CDR3 amino acids: CASSSTQGLHGYTF. For the CDR3, the DNA is TGTGCCAGCAGCTCAACACAGGGATTGCATGGCTACACCTTC.

The chain joins TRBV5-5 to TRBJ2-3; 8 bases agree with TRBD2. Germline CDR1 is SGHKS and CDR2 is YYEKEE (reference sequence). With 7 bases clipped from V and 0 bases from J, the junction kept 10 bases outside the gene matches. This CDR3 region has 16 residues. The CDR3 nucleotides read TGTGCCAGCCCACCGGGACTAGACCTGAGCACAGATACGCAGTATTTT. The encoded protein is CASPPGLDLSTDTQYF.

J is TRBJ1-6 and V is TRBV4-3; D perhaps matches TRBD1 (5 bases). CDR3 size: 16 residues. Germline V gene data show CDR1 as LGHNA and CDR2 as YSLEER. Trimming took 0 bases from V and 3 from J, leaving 9 bases between them. The CDR3: CASSQEWGYYNSPLHF. In DNA form, the CDR3 reads TGCGCCAGCAGCCAAGAGTGGGGGTACTATAATTCACCCCTCCACTTT.

This rearrangement joins TRBV19 to TRBJ2-7; 9 nucleotides agree with TRBD2. This CDR3 is built from 16 residues. Per germline, CDR1 LNHDA and CDR2 SQIVND (reference sequence). J gave up 3 bases and V 4 bases, and 10 bases lay outside the gene matches. CDR3 sequence reads: CASSRASGTYSYEQYF. For the CDR3, the DNA is TGTGCCAGTAGTAGGGCTAGCGGGACGTATAGCTACGAGCAGTACTTC.

This chain connects TRBV9 to TRBJ1-1; D perhaps matches TRBD1 (6 bases). V was trimmed by 4 bases and J by 5 bases, leaving 15 bases between them. The CDR3 totals 14 residues. Germline V gene lookup returns CDR1 SGDLS and CDR2 YYNGEE. This CDR3 is CASSPRTVSTEAFF. As DNA, the CDR3 is TGTGCCAGCAGCCCCAGGACAGTAAGTACTGAAGCTTTCTTT.

This chain links TRBV10-3 with TRBJ2-5; D not certain. In germline, CDR1 is ENHRY, CDR2 SYGVKD. With 2 bases removed from V and 5 bases from J, the gap between germline ends came to 9 bases. The CDR3 spans 13 residues. In nucleotides, the CDR3 is TGTGCCATCAGTGAGGGCATAGGGGAGACCCAGTACTTC. It encodes CAISEGIGETQYF.

This chain joins TRBV7-2 and TRBJ1-4; no clear D gene. Per the germline V gene, CDR1 is SGHTA and CDR2 is FQGNSA. The CDR3 totals 15 residues. V shed 6 bases and J shed 0 bases, with 11 bases lying between them. For the CDR3, the DNA is TGTGCCAGCAGTCTAGGGCCCACAACTAATGAAAAACTGTTTTTT. As protein: CASSLGPTTNEKLFF.

This clone was counted only a few times. The chain combines TRBV19 with TRBJ1-2, with TRBD1 matching 7 bases. CDR1 is LNHDA, CDR2 SQIVND, per germline (reference sequence). The V gene end was trimmed by 6 bases and the J gene end by 4 bases; junction bases not matched to a gene: 5. The CDR3 has 13 amino acids. The CDR3 loop reads CASSDRDFYGYTF. CDR3 DNA sequence: TGTGCCAGTAGCGACAGGGATTTCTATGGCTACACCTTC. Complete variable domain (other parts from reference TRBV19 and TRBJ1-2): DGGITQSPKYLFRKEGQNVTLSCEQNLNHDAMYWYRQDPGQGLRLIYYSQIVNDFQKGDIAEGYSVSREKKESFPLTVTSAQKNPTAFYLCASSDRDFYGYTFGSGTRLTVV.

J is TRBJ2-7 and V is TRBV11-2; D call uncertain. V lost 3 bases and J 11 bases, leaving 17 bases between the germline ends. The CDR3 has 13 amino acids. Germline V gene sequence: CDR1 SGHAT, CDR2 FQNNGV. The CDR3: CASSFSTVSKEYF. The CDR3 DNA reads TGTGCCAGCAGCTTTTCCACAGTCTCAAAGGAGTACTTC.

The sample holds one count of this clone. This sequence joins TRBV6-1 and TRBJ1-5, with unresolved D. Per germline, CDR1 MNHNS and CDR2 SASEGT. V lost 6 bases and J lost 4, with 7 bases in between. The CDR3 has 12 residues. CDR3: CASRQTNQPQHF. For the CDR3, the DNA is TGTGCCAGCAGGCAGACAAATCAGCCCCAGCATTTT.

V usage is TRBV2 and J usage is TRBJ2-2, with D uncertain. Trimming removed 6 bases from V and 5 bases from J, with 4 bases in between. Germline-derived CDR1 and CDR2 are SNHLY and FYNNEI. This CDR3 is built from 11 residues. CDR3 protein: CASRGTGELFF. CDR3 nucleotide sequence: TGTGCCAGCAGGGGTACCGGGGAGCTGTTTTTT.

This rearrangement joins TRBV13 to TRBJ2-5; 9 positions agree with TRBD2. Germline values: CDR1 PRHDT, CDR2 FYEKMQ (reference sequence). Trimming at V came to 7 bases and at J to 5 bases, leaving 8 bases not matched to a gene. The CDR3 contains 14 residues. The CDR3 DNA sequence: TGTGCCAGCACCCAAGGCGGGAGGGGTGAGACCCAGTACTTC. Translated: CASTQGGRGETQYF.

The rearrangement joins TRBV10-1 to TRBJ2-7; D perhaps matches TRBD2 (6 bases). V was shortened by 5 bases and J by 6 bases, with 17 bases between the two germline ends. The V gene's germline CDR1 is WNHNN and CDR2 SYGVQD (reference sequence). The CDR3 consists of 14 residues. CDR3 residues: CASSPWRGSAEQYF. DNA of the CDR3: TGCGCCAGCAGTCCCTGGCGGGGTAGCGCCGAGCAGTACTTC.

The chain recombines TRBV10-1 with TRBJ2-3; 9 bases align to TRBD2. The CDR3 sequence is 21 residues long. Unmatched junction bases numbered 24, after V lost 3 bases and J lost 5 bases. Germline V gene lookup returns CDR1 WNHNN and CDR2 SYGVQD (reference sequence). CDR3 nucleotide sequence: TGCGCCAGCAGTGACCTGAAGCTAGCGGGGATACTTGGGGTTAGGGAAGATACGCAGTATTTT. Amino acids: CASSDLKLAGILGVREDTQYF.

The chain couples TRBV9 to TRBJ2-7, with TRBD2 matching 12 bases. Germline V lookup: CDR1 SGDLS, CDR2 YYNGEE. The CDR3 length is 14 residues. After removal of 4 bases from V and 6 bases from J, the junction contained 5 bases not matched to a gene. CDR3 amino acids: CASSSGLAGSEQYF. CDR3 sequence (DNA): TGTGCCAGCAGCTCAGGACTAGCGGGGAGCGAGCAGTACTTC.

This chain connects TRBV5-1 to TRBJ2-1; D could derive from TRBD1 or TRBD2 (5 bases each). V lost 4 bases, J lost 0 bases, and 14 bases lay in between. This CDR3 has 16 amino acids. Germline V gene sequence: CDR1 SGHRS, CDR2 YFSETQ. CDR3 residues: CASSGGQPSSYNEQFF. In DNA, the CDR3 is TGCGCCAGCAGCGGAGGACAACCGAGCTCCTACAATGAGCAGTTCTTC.

The chain is built from TRBV6-5 and TRBJ1-4; TRBD1 agrees at 9 bases. The ends lost 6 bases at V and 7 bases at J; junction bases unmatched: 9. This CDR3 is built from 15 residues. The germline V gene encodes CDR1 MNHEY and CDR2 SVGAGI. This CDR3 is CASRMGQGGFEKLFF. CDR3 sequence (DNA): TGTGCCAGCAGGATGGGACAGGGCGGTTTTGAAAAACTGTTTTTT.

This chain links TRBV28 with TRBJ2-7, with TRBD1 as a possible D gene (5 bases). The V gene's germline CDR1 is MDHEN and CDR2 SYDVKM. The CDR3 is 15 residues long. Trimming took off 5 bases at V and 0 bases at J, with 14 bases between the two ends. CDR3 sequence: CASSEQVPPSYEQYF. The CDR3 nucleotides are TGTGCCAGCAGTGAACAGGTACCCCCCTCCTACGAGCAGTACTTC.

V usage is TRBV5-1 and J usage is TRBJ2-1; D perhaps matches TRBD2 (7 bases). CDR3 length: 15 residues. The V gene lost 4 bases and the J gene lost 0 bases, with 11 bases spanning the gap. Germline lookup yields CDR1 SGHRS and CDR2 YFSETQ. CDR3 region: CASSPGDYSYNEQFF. The CDR3 DNA sequence: TGCGCCAGCAGCCCAGGGGACTACTCCTACAATGAGCAGTTCTTC.

The rearrangement links TRBV28 to TRBJ2-7; D may be TRBD1 (5 bases). Per the germline V gene, CDR1 is MDHEN and CDR2 is SYDVKM. The CDR3 is 13 residues long. V was cut by 5 bases and J by 6 bases, with 14 bases left in between. CDR3 bases: TGTGCCAGCAGTCCGGCTGATAGGGGCGAGCAGTACTTC. This gives the protein CASSPADRGEQYF.

This clone has just a few counts. The chain couples TRBV10-3 to TRBJ1-2; TRBD1 aligns across 11 bases. CDR3 size: 13 residues. Trimming removed 7 bases from V and 6 bases from J; junction bases left unmatched: 4. Per germline, CDR1 ENHRY and CDR2 SYGVKD. The CDR3 DNA sequence: TGTGCCATCACGGACAGGGGGCGAAATGGCTACACCTTC. Encoded protein: CAITDRGRNGYTF.

V and J are TRBV10-3 and TRBJ2-1; no clear D gene. V was clipped by 0 bases and J by 1 base, with 7 bases between them. Per the germline V gene, CDR1 is ENHRY and CDR2 is SYGVKD. This CDR3 is 15 amino acids long. CDR3 nucleotide sequence: TGTGCCATCAGTGAGTCGCCAGGATCCTACAATGAGCAGTTCTTC. This sequence encodes CAISESPGSYNEQFF.